This T cell receptor (beta chain) is drawn from a study of human T cells and chemical hapten exposure. Looking at the study overall: DPC at 2% was the sensitizing agent, placed on roughly 2 cm by roughly 2 cm of upper inner arm skin. General study results and limits: No change in TCRs above 1 in 1000 frequency was produced by DPC sensitization.

Comment on this clonotype: Its antigen is as yet unknown.

As to time point: patch test 1, 2 weeks after DPC sensitization. Treatment in this sample: therapeutic diphenylcyclopropenone sensitization with weekly scalp DPC. The library labeled individual cDNA molecules by adding unique molecular identifiers to them. TCRdb processed the RACE reads anew with MiXCR; each CDR3 protein has one entry. The sample consists of 150,000 or so distinct CDR3 sequences, more than 12% of them appearing once. V was cut by 5 bases and J by 5 bases, with 7 bases left in between. The CDR3 contains 12 residues. Germline CDR1 is SGHVS and CDR2 is FQNEAQ. Specimen: whole blood, collected in connection with sensitization to the hapten diphenylcyclopropenone (DPC). The V call is TRBV7-8, the J call TRBJ2-1; D unclear. The sequence was obtained from a woman in her thirties with alopecia areata. Some clones in this sample may be carry-over from other donors' samples. The CDR3 DNA is TGTGCCAGCAGCCCACGGAACAATGAGCAGTTCTTC. Protein sequence: CASSPRNNEQFF.